The clone carrying this TCR beta chain was detected only a few times. What it binds is unknown. PCR was performed using 60 Vbeta and 13 Jbeta primers. The protocol was immunoSEQ multiplex PCR, while the TCRdb copy is restricted to in-frame clones and leaves out a portion. The sample contains about 110,000 clones, approximately 80% of which appear only once. This specimen belongs to a study of cytomegalovirus exposure and HLA in healthy donors. In the study overall: Sequencing of some 190 million T cells in an earlier analysis found some 100 million unique TCR beta sequences. Broader study findings: Across all donors, roughly uniform sequencing depth was an assumption of the presence/absence analyses. A cluster of highly shared sequence variants was likely a sequencing artifact. Later analysis suggested links between common viral pathogens and several top significant clusters.

The CDR3 runs 13 residues. The V gene lost 6 bases and the J gene lost 4 bases, with 10 bases spanning the gap. Germline V gives CDR1 ENHRY, CDR2 SYGVKD. The TCR comes from a woman in her twenties or thirties in good health and CMV-seropositive. The chain links TRBV10-3 to TRBJ1-5; tentative D call: TRBD1 (5 bases). The source material was PBMCs. CDR3 sequence: CAISGGGNQPQHF. The CDR3 DNA is TGTGCCATCAGCGGGGGGGGTAATCAGCCCCAGCATTTT.